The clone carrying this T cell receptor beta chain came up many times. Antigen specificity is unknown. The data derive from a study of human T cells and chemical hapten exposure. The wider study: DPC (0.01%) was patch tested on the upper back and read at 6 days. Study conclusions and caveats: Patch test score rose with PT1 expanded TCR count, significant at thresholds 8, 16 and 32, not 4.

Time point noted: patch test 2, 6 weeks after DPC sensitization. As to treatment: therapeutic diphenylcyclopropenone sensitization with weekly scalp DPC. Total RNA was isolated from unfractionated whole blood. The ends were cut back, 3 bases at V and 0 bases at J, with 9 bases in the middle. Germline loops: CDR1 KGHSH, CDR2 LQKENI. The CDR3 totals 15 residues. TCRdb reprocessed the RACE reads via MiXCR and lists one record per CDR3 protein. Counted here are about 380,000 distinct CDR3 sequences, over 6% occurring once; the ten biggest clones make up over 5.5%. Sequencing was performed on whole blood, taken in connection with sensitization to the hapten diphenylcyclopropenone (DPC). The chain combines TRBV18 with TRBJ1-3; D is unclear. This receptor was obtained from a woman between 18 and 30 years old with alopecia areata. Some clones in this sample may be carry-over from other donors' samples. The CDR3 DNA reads TGTGCCAGCTCACCTGAGGGAGACTCTGGAAACACCATATATTTT. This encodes CASSPEGDSGNTIYF.